Listed below are T cell receptor beta chains from one sample, sequenced in a study of cytomegalovirus exposure and HLA in healthy donors. Produced via immunoSEQ multiplex PCR; TCRdb's table is partial and in-frame only. The data show about 67,000 clones, approximately 81% seen once. The sequencing sample was made of PBMCs. These TCRs come from a woman aged 30 to 39 in good health and CMV-seronegative. Both conserved end residues are part of each CDR3. A D gene is named only where the DNA matches it firmly. Only some rows state a clone size, as once, few, many or a class for expanded clones.

TRBJ2-5 | few | TRBV6-1 | 14 | TRBD1 | CASSVGTGQETQYF | TGTGCCAGCAGTGTCGGGACAGGCCAAGAGACCCAGTACTTC
TRBJ1-1 | once | TRBV19 | 14 | - | CASSIDRGGLEAFF | TGTGCCAGTAGTATAGACCGGGGGGGGCTTGAAGCTTTCTTT
TRBJ2-5 | - | TRBV19 | 21 | TRBD2 | CASPSQGPTTSSGGARETQYF | TGTGCCAGTCCTTCACAGGGGCCGACGACTTCTAGCGGGGGGGCCCGAGAGACCCAGTACTTC
TRBJ1-1 | - | TRBV18 | 16 | - | CASSPLPPEGNTEAFF | TGTGCCAGCTCACCCCTTCCACCGGAGGGGAACACTGAAGCTTTCTTT
TRBJ1-2 | - | TRBV28 | 15 | TRBD1 | CASSQSTGGIYGYTF | TGTGCCAGCAGTCAGTCGACAGGGGGAATCTATGGCTACACCTTC
TRBJ2-7 | - | TRBV5-6 | 16 | TRBD2 | CASSSPRRGASYEQYF | TGTGCCAGCAGCTCCCCACGGCGGGGGGCCTCTTACGAGCAGTACTTC
TRBJ1-2 | - | TRBV7-6 | 13 | - | CASSSPDYYGYTF | TGTGCCAGCAGCTCCCCAGACTACTATGGCTACACCTTC
TRBJ1-2 | - | TRBV5-5 | 13 | TRBD1 | CASSVPGQAGYTF | TGTGCCAGCAGCGTCCCGGGACAGGCTGGCTACACCTTC
TRBJ1-2 | - | TRBV11-2 | 13 | - | CASSFAGPGGYTF | TGTGCCAGCAGCTTTGCAGGGCCTGGCGGCTACACCTTC
TRBJ1-1 | few | TRBV5-4 | 15 | - | CASSLRQGEYTEAFF | TGTGCCAGCAGCTTGCGGCAGGGTGAATACACTGAAGCTTTCTTT
TRBJ1-1 | - | TRBV5-1 | 16 | - | CASSLGRLVTNTEAFF | TGCGCCAGCAGCTTGGGTCGGTTAGTTACGAACACTGAAGCTTTCTTT
TRBJ2-7 | - | TRBV7-2 | 14 | TRBD2 | CASSLSGGGYEQYF | TGTGCCAGCAGCTTAAGCGGGGGTGGCTACGAGCAGTACTTC
TRBJ2-3 | - | TRBV4-1 | 17 | - | CASSPRDLTVSTDTQYF | TGCGCCAGCAGCCCACGAGACCTGACAGTCTCCACAGATACGCAGTATTTT
TRBJ2-7 | - | TRBV4-2 | 15 | TRBD1 | CASSQEKGQGYEQYF | TGTGCCAGCAGCCAAGAAAAGGGACAGGGATACGAGCAGTACTTC
TRBJ1-5 | - | TRBV19 | 15 | - | CASSTGGGGNQPQHF | TGTGCCAGTAGTACAGGAGGTGGGGGCAATCAGCCCCAGCATTTT
TRBJ1-2 | few | TRBV7-8 | 16 | TRBD1 | CASSQYRQGVDYGYTF | TGTGCCAGCAGCCAATATCGACAGGGGGTTGACTATGGCTACACCTTC
TRBJ2-7 | - | TRBV7-9 | 18 | TRBD1 | CSSSPKHRDSRSSYEQYF | TGTTCCAGCAGCCCGAAGCACCGGGACAGCCGATCCTCCTACGAGCAGTACTTC
TRBJ1-3 | - | TRBV7-9 | 15 | - | CASSFGGGLGNTIYF | TGTGCCAGCAGCTTCGGGGGAGGTTTAGGAAACACCATATATTTT
TRBJ1-2 | - | TRBV6-1 | 15 | - | CASSDQGRTSYGYTF | TGTGCCAGCAGTGATCAGGGGCGCACTTCCTATGGCTACACCTTC
TRBJ2-3 | - | TRBV9 | 16 | TRBD2 | CASSPARTSGADTQYF | TGTGCCAGCAGCCCCGCCCGGACTAGCGGGGCAGATACGCAGTATTTT
TRBJ2-5 | few | TRBV19 | 15 | TRBD2 | CASSMLAGRPETQYF | TGTGCCAGTAGTATGCTAGCGGGGCGTCCGGAGACCCAGTACTTC
TRBJ1-6 | - | TRBV5-6 | 15 | TRBD1 | CASSFIDRGASPLHF | TGTGCCAGCAGCTTTATAGACAGGGGAGCTTCACCCCTCCACTTT
TRBJ1-6 | - | TRBV27 | 13 | - | CASSLRRDSPLHF | TGTGCCAGCAGCCTACGTCGGGATTCACCCCTCCACTTT
TRBJ2-3 | few | TRBV18 | 15 | - | CASSPTTPSTDTQYF | TGTGCCAGCTCACCGACAACACCGAGCACAGATACGCAGTATTTT
TRBJ1-2 | - | TRBV6-5 | 16 | TRBD1 | CASSLTGSALSYGYTF | TGTGCCAGCAGTTTGACAGGGTCTGCCTTGAGCTATGGCTACACCTTC
TRBJ2-3 | - | TRBV19 | 13 | TRBD1 | CASSDRGRVTQYF | TGTGCCAGTAGTGACAGGGGGCGAGTTACGCAGTATTTT
TRBJ1-4 | - | TRBV28 | 16 | - | CASSLNSPFLRLKLFF | TGTGCCAGCAGTTTAAACTCCCCTTTTCTGCGGCTGAAACTGTTTTTT
TRBJ1-5 | - | TRBV19 | 14 | TRBD1 | CASGPDREDQPQHF | TGTGCCAGTGGCCCGGACAGGGAGGATCAGCCCCAGCATTTT
TRBJ2-1 | - | TRBV28 | 12 | TRBD1 | CASSLLRDSQFF | TGTGCCAGCAGTCTACTCCGGGACAGCCAGTTCTTC
TRBJ2-5 | - | TRBV29-1 | 14 | TRBD2 | CSASTSGVGETQYF | TGCAGCGCGTCGACTAGCGGGGTCGGCGAGACCCAGTACTTC
TRBJ1-5 | - | TRBV18 | 14 | - | CASSPSISNQPQHF | TGTGCCAGCTCACCATCAATTAGCAATCAGCCCCAGCATTTT
TRBJ1-1 | - | TRBV6-5 | 13 | - | CASSPYGDTEAFF | TGTGCCAGCAGTCCCTACGGTGACACTGAAGCTTTCTTT
TRBJ2-1 | - | TRBV5-3 | 17 | TRBD1 | CARGRDRGFEDYNEQFF | TGTGCCAGAGGTCGGGACAGGGGGTTCGAGGACTACAATGAGCAGTTCTTC
TRBJ2-7 | few | TRBV2 | 13 | TRBD2 | CASAGGPSYEQYF | TGTGCCAGCGCGGGGGGGCCTTCCTACGAGCAGTACTTC
TRBJ2-5 | few | TRBV19 | 16 | - | CASSNGGGGRGETQYF | TGTGCCAGTAGTAACGGCGGAGGGGGCCGTGGGGAGACCCAGTACTTC
TRBJ1-5 | few | TRBV21-1 | 15 | - | CASTRRGDSNQPQHF | TGTGCCAGCACCCGCAGGGGGGATAGCAATCAGCCCCAGCATTTT
TRBJ2-3 | - | TRBV18 | 14 | - | CASSPGRVTDTQYF | TGTGCCAGCTCACCGGGCAGGGTGACAGATACGCAGTATTTT
TRBJ1-2 | - | TRBV5-5 | 14 | - | CASSPGTLNYGYTF | TGTGCCAGCAGCCCCGGGACACTAAACTATGGCTACACCTTC
TRBJ1-2 | - | TRBV11-2 | 12 | - | CASSLGGYGYTF | TGTGCCAGCAGCCTTGGGGGGTATGGCTACACCTTC
TRBJ1-2 | - | TRBV19 | 16 | - | CASSRVTGVKNYGYTF | TGTGCCAGTAGTAGAGTAACCGGGGTCAAGAACTATGGCTACACCTTC
TRBJ2-1 | - | TRBV5-4 | 14 | TRBD1 | CASSARTGDYEQFF | TGTGCCAGCAGCGCCCGGACAGGGGATTATGAGCAGTTCTTC
TRBJ2-3 | - | TRBV14 | 16 | TRBD2 | CASSQAASGETDTQYF | TGTGCCAGCAGCCAAGCGGCTAGCGGGGAAACAGATACGCAGTATTTT
TRBJ2-1 | - | TRBV18 | 16 | TRBD2 | CASSPGGGESYNEQFF | TGTGCCAGCTCACCCGGTGGGGGGGAATCCTACAATGAGCAGTTCTTC
TRBJ2-3 | - | TRBV6-4 | 13 | - | CASSETRTDTQYF | TGTGCCAGCAGTGAAACTCGCACAGATACGCAGTATTTT
TRBJ1-3 | - | TRBV6-5 | 14 | TRBD1 | CASSGTVSGNTIYF | TGTGCCAGCAGTGGGACAGTCTCTGGAAACACCATATATTTT
TRBJ1-4 | - | TRBV5-1 | 15 | TRBD1 | CASSLMTGDDEKLFF | TGCGCCAGCAGCTTGATGACAGGGGATGATGAAAAACTGTTTTTT
TRBJ2-5 | few | TRBV5-1 | 15 | TRBD2 | CASSSRHGGQETQYF | TGCGCCAGCAGCAGTCGCCACGGGGGGCAAGAGACCCAGTACTTC
TRBJ2-1 | - | TRBV11-3 | 16 | - | CASSRRARAKKNEQFF | TGTGCCAGCAGTAGGAGGGCCAGGGCAAAGAAAAATGAGCAGTTCTTC
TRBJ1-6 | - | TRBV19 | 15 | TRBD1 | CASSTRTGPNSPLHF | TGTGCCAGTAGTACCAGGACAGGGCCTAATTCACCCCTCCACTTT
TRBJ1-1 | - | TRBV10-3 | 14 | - | CAISDKGHFTEAFF | TGTGCCATCAGTGATAAGGGGCACTTCACTGAAGCTTTCTTT
TRBJ2-1 | few | TRBV13 | 15 | - | CASSPGQSAYNEQFF | TGTGCCAGTAGTCCCGGACAGAGTGCCTACAATGAGCAGTTCTTC
TRBJ2-2 | - | TRBV19 | 14 | - | CASSISRNTGELFF | TGTGCCAGTAGTATATCCCGGAACACCGGGGAGCTGTTTTTT
TRBJ2-5 | - | TRBV5-1 | 17 | TRBD2 | CASSLAPLAGLQETQYF | TGCGCCAGCAGCTTGGCCCCACTAGCGGGACTCCAAGAGACCCAGTACTTC
TRBJ1-1 | - | TRBV7-6 | 13 | - | CASSPTENTEAFF | TGTGCCAGCAGCCCCACAGAGAACACTGAAGCTTTCTTT
TRBJ1-1 | - | TRBV25-1 | 14 | - | CASSSLDRNTEAFF | TGTGCCAGCAGCAGTCTGGACAGGAACACTGAAGCTTTCTTT
TRBJ1-4 | - | TRBV6-1 | 15 | - | CASSGAPGEGERLFF | TGTGCCAGCAGTGGGGCCCCAGGGGAAGGTGAAAGACTGTTTTTT
TRBJ2-7 | - | TRBV19 | 14 | TRBD1 | CASSPTGGFYEQYF | TGTGCCAGTAGTCCGACAGGGGGATTCTACGAGCAGTACTTC
TRBJ2-3 | - | TRBV20-1 | 10 | TRBD2 | CSAERGTQYF | TGCAGTGCTGAGCGGGGTACGCAGTATTTT
TRBJ1-1 | - | TRBV2 | 13 | - | CASTQGRNTEAFF | TGTGCCAGCACCCAAGGGAGGAACACTGAAGCTTTCTTT
TRBJ2-6 | once | TRBV15 | 16 | - | CATSKRTGNGANVLTF | TGTGCCACCAGCAAGCGAACAGGGAATGGGGCCAACGTCCTGACTTTC